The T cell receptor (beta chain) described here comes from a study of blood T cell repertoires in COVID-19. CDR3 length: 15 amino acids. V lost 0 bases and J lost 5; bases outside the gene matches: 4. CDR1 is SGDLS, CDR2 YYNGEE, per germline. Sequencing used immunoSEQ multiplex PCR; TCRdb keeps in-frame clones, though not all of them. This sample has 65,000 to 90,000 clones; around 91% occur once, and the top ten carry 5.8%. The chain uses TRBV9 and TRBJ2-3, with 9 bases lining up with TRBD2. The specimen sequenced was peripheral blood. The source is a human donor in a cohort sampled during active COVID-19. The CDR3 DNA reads TGTGCCAGCAGCGTAGGAGGCGGGGGGGGAGATACGCAGTATTTT. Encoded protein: CASSVGGGGGDTQYF.